The T cell receptor beta chain described here comes from a study of brain metastases from non-small cell lung cancer (dated by TCRdb to between 2018 and 2021). Study-level background: The study profiled the immune microenvironment of paired resected primary tumors and brain metastases from non-small-cell lung cancer patients.

This clone was found once. It has no known antigen specificity. No base quality information exists; no much larger clone differs at one position. A total of 39 patients with non-small-cell lung cancer that had been surgically resected, each with specimens from both a primary tumor and a brain metastasis, made up the cohort. The method behind the library was the immunoSEQ multiplex PCR assay. Alongside a 770-gene immune expression panel, the team sequenced the T-cell receptor beta chain repertoire. Sourced from immuneACCESS, this table was stored by TCRdb with only in-frame sequences that have V and J called. A share of the clones is absent; for the studies checked, an unresolved V gene accounts for under half, and the remainder has no known explanation. Within this sample are fewer than 3,500 clones, with 95% to 96% of them counted one time only. The ten largest clones capture under 2% of the sample.

As encoded in the germline V gene (reference sequence), CDR1 is SGHNT while CDR2 is YYREEE. The CDR3, cysteine through phenylalanine, is 14 amino acids long. Of the read, only the CDR3 DNA is kept; its 42 bases are in frame from base 1. V and J are trimmed by 4 bases and 8 bases, and the gene matches miss 6 bases of the junction. The specimen was tumor-adjacent normal tissue. The receptor was isolated from a donor at least 40 years old with non-small cell lung cancer. Recombination linked TRBV5-4 to TRBJ1-2; 12 central nucleotides agree with TRBD1. Here the CDR3 is given as CASSTGQGARGYTF. The nucleotide sequence reads as follows: TGTGCCAGCAGCACGGGACAGGGGGCTAGGGGCTACACCTTC.